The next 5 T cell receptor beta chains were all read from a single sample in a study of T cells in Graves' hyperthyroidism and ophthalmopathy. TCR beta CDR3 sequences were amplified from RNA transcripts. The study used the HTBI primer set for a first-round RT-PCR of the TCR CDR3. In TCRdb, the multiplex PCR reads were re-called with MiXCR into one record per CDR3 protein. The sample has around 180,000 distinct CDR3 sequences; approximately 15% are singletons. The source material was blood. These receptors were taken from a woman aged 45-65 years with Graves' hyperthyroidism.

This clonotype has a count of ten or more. The CDR3 DNA reads TGTGCCAGCAGCTTTCTAGCGGGGACTCAAGAGACCCAGTACTTC. Encoded protein: CASSFLAGTQETQYF. This chain uses TRBV7-9 with TRBJ2-5; 9 bases are shared with TRBD2. The CDR3 contains 15 residues. V was clipped by 3 bases and J by 2 bases; unmatched bases: 4. Germline assignment: CDR1 SEHNR and CDR2 FQNEAQ (reference sequence).

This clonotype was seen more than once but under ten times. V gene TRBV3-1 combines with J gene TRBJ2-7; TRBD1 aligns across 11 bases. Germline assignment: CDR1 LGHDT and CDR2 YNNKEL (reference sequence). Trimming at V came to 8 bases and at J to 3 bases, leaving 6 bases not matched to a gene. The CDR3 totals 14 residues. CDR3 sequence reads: CASETGTGGYEQYF. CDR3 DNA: TGTGCCAGCGAAACCGGGACAGGGGGCTACGAGCAGTACTTC.

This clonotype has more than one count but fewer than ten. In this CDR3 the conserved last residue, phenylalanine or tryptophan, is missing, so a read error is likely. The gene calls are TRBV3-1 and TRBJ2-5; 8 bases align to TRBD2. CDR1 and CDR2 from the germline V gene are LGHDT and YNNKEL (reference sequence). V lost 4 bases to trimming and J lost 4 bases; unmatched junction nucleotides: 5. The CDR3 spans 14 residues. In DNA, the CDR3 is TGTGCCAGCAGCCGACGGACTAGCTCAGAGACCCAGTACCTC. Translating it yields CASSRRTSSETQYL.

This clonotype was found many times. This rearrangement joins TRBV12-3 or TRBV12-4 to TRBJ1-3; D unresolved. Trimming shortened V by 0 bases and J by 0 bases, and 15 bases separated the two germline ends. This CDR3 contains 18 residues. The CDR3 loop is CASSLARQFQVSGNTIYF. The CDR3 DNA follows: TGTGCCAGCAGTTTAGCGCGGCAGTTTCAGGTCTCTGGAAACACCATATATTTT.

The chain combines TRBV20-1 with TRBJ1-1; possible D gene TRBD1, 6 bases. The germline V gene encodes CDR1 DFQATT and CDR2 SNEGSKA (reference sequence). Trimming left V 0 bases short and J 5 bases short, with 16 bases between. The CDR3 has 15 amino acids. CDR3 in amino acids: CSARDIGGARTEAFF. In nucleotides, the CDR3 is TGCAGTGCTAGAGATATCGGGGGCGCGAGGACTGAAGCTTTCTTT.